The 13 T cell receptor beta chains below were found in one sample sequenced in a study of human CD8 memory T cell subsets (dated by TCRdb to the early 2020s). The sample was run on a NextSeq 550. A Human TCR Profiling Kit was used to prepare UMI-labeled 5' RACE TCRbeta libraries. Each entry corresponds to one CDR3 protein sequence from reads that TCRdb reprocessed, and DNA is not given. The sample's clone listing holds approximately 11,000 distinct CDR3 sequences. The ten largest clones add up to approximately 9.6% of the sample. What was sequenced was CD8+ stem-like memory T cells (TSCM and TCM) sorted from PBMCs. The intended sense of this specimen's cell subset or site label: stem-like memory CD8 T cells (TSTEM), CCR7+ PD-1- TIGIT-. Source of these receptors: a human donor in good health.

The chain couples TRBV7-9 to TRBJ2-7; absent DNA, TCRdb's TRBD2 call cannot be checked. The CDR3 consists of 14 residues. Per germline, CDR1 SEHNR and CDR2 FQNEAQ (reference sequence). The CDR3 sequence is CASSLLAGGDEQYF. The full variable domain, its missing parts supplied by reference TRBV7-9 and TRBJ2-7, is DTGVSQNPRHKITKRGQNVTFRCDPISEHNRLYWYRQTLGQGPEFLTYFQNEAQLEKSRLLSDRFSAERPKGSFSTLEIQRTEQGDSAMYLCASSLLAGGDEQYFGPGTRLTVT.

According to its frequency, this clonotype is medium-sized. The chain carries TRBV14 and TRBJ2-2; the D call from TCRdb, TRBD2, cannot be confirmed without DNA. Germline V gene lookup returns CDR1 SGHDN and CDR2 FVKESK. CDR3 length equals 17 residues. CDR3: CASSQLVYTSTTGELFF.

The chain couples TRBV4-1 to TRBJ2-1. The CDR3 runs to 11 residues. The germline gives CDR1 MGHRA, CDR2 YSYEKL. The CDR3 loop is CASGSYNEQFF.

J is TRBJ2-1 and V is TRBV6-2 or TRBV6-3; TCRdb lists TRBD2, though no DNA is available to test this call. Per the germline V gene, CDR1 is MNHEY and CDR2 is SVGEGT. There are 17 residues in the CDR3. CDR3 loop: CASSYSLLAGEYNEQFF.

This clonotype registers medium-sized by frequency. Here the CDR3 reads CASSEWTGSPLHF. The chain joins TRBV6-1 to TRBJ1-6. The germline V gene has CDR1 MNHNS and CDR2 SASEGT. This CDR3 contains 13 residues.

This clonotype is labeled medium-sized based on frequency. The rearrangement links TRBV4-1 to TRBJ1-5; TCRdb outputs TRBD1, but without DNA this stays unchecked. The CDR3 is 15 residues long. CDR1 and CDR2 (germline): MGHRA, YSYEKL. The CDR3: CASSLTRGPNQPQHF.

The gene calls are TRBV4-2 and TRBJ2-1; TCRdb gives TRBD2 as the D gene, but with no DNA this cannot be confirmed. The germline CDR1 and CDR2 sequences are LGHNA and YNFKEQ. The CDR3 consists of 13 residues. CDR3 amino acids: CASSQGLSSEQFF.

By frequency, this clonotype registers medium-sized (0.01 to 0.1%). The CDR3 sequence: CASREDSMNTEAFF. The chain carries TRBV2 and TRBJ1-1; lacking DNA, the TRBD1 call made by TCRdb goes unchecked. In germline, CDR1 is SNHLY, CDR2 FYNNEI. The CDR3 length is 14 residues.

This chain connects TRBV6-2 or TRBV6-3 to TRBJ2-1; TCRdb lists TRBD2, though no DNA is available to test this call. Germline V lookup: CDR1 MNHEY, CDR2 SVGEGT. The CDR3 consists of 16 residues. CDR3 residues: CASSFLAGGPYNEQFF.

Judged by frequency, this clonotype is medium-sized. This chain joins TRBV29-1 and TRBJ2-3; TCRdb gives TRBD1 as the D gene, but with no DNA this cannot be confirmed. CDR3 length equals 15 residues. Germline V gene sequence: CDR1 SQVTM, CDR2 ANQGSEA. The CDR3 here is CSVEPQGAMTDTQYF.

The rearrangement joins TRBV4-3 to TRBJ2-2; the TCRdb D gene call, TRBD2, has no DNA to confirm it. CDR1 is LGHNA and CDR2 is YSLEER in the germline V gene. The CDR3 loop spans 13 amino acids. This CDR3 reads CASSHTGAGELFF.

Measured by frequency, this clonotype is medium-sized (0.01 to 0.1%). The V call is TRBV6-2 or TRBV6-3, the J call TRBJ1-5; the TCRdb D gene call, TRBD1, has no DNA to confirm it. The CDR3 sequence is 18 residues long. The germline V gene encodes CDR1 MNHEY and CDR2 SVGEGT. CDR3 sequence reads: CASSYSFLGEGSNQPQHF.

This chain uses TRBV2 with TRBJ2-7; TCRdb designates TRBD1, a call that cannot be tested without DNA. The CDR3 is made up of 13 amino acids. Per the germline V gene, CDR1 is SNHLY and CDR2 is FYNNEI. CDR3 region: CASSRQGYYEQYF.